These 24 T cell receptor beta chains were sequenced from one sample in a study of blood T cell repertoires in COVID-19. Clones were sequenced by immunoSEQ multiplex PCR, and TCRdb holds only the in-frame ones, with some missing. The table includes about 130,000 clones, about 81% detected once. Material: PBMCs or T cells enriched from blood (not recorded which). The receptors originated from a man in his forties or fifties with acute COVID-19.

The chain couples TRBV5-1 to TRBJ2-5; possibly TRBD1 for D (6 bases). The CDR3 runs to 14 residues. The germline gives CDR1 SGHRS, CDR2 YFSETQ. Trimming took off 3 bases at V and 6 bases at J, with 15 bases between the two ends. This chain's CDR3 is CASSSRTVSKTQYF. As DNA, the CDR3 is TGCGCCAGCAGCTCCAGGACAGTCTCGAAGACCCAGTACTTC.

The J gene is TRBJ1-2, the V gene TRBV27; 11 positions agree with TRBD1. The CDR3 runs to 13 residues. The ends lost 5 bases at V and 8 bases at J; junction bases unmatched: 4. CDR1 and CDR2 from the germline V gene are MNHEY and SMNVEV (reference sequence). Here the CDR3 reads CASSGQGARGYTF. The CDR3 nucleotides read TGTGCCAGCAGTGGACAGGGGGCGCGGGGCTACACCTTC.

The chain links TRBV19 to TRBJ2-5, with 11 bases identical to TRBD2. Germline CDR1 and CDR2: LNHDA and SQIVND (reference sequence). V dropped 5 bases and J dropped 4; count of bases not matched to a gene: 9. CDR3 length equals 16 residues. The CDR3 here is CASSGLLAGVRETQYF. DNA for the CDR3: TGTGCCAGTAGTGGTCTACTAGCGGGAGTAAGAGAGACCCAGTACTTC.

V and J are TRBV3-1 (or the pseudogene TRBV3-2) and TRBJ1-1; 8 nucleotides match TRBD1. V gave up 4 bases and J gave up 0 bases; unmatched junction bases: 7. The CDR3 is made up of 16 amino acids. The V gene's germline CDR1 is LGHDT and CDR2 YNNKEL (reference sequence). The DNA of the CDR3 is TGTGCCAGCAGCCCCATGGGACAGGTTATGAACACTGAAGCTTTCTTT. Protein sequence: CASSPMGQVMNTEAFF.

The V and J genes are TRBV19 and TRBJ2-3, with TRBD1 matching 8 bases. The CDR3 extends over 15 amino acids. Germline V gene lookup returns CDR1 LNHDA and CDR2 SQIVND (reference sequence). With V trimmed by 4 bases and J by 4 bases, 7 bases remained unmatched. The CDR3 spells CASSTTGGVADTQYF. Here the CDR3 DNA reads TGTGCCAGTAGTACAACAGGGGGAGTCGCAGATACGCAGTATTTT.

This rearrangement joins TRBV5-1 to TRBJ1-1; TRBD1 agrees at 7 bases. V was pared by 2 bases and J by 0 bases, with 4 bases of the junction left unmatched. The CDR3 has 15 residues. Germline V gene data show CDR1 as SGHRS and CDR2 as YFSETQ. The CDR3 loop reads CASSFTGVLNTEAFF. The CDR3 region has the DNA TGCGCCAGCAGCTTTACAGGGGTACTGAACACTGAAGCTTTCTTT.

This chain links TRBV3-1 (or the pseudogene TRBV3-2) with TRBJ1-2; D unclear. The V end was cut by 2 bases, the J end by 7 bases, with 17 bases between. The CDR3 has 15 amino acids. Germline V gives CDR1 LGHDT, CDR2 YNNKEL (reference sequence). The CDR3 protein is CASSQSDIIVSGYTF. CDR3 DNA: TGTGCCAGCAGCCAATCCGACATCATAGTGAGTGGCTACACCTTC.

The CDR3 sequence is CASSPLYQPQHF. CDR3 bases: TGTGCCAGCAGCCCCCTTTATCAGCCCCAGCATTTT. V usage is TRBV28 and J usage is TRBJ1-5, with D uncertain. V shed 6 bases and J shed 5 bases, with 8 bases lying between them. Germline-derived CDR1 and CDR2 are MDHEN and SYDVKM. The CDR3 has 12 residues.

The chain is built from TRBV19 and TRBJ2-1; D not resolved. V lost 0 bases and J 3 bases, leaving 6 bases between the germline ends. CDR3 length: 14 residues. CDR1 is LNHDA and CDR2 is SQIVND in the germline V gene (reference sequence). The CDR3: CASSIELLYNEQFF. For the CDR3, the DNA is TGTGCCAGTAGTATAGAACTCCTCTACAATGAGCAGTTCTTC.

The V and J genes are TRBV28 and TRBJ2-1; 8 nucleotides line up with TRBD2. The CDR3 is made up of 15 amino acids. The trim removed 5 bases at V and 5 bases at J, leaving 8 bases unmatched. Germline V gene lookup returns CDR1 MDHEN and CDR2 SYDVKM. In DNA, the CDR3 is TGTGCCAGCAGTACCCAGGGACTAGTAAACAATGAGCAGTTCTTC. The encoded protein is CASSTQGLVNNEQFF. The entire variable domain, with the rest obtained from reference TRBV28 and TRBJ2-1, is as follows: DVKVTQSSRYLVKRTGEKVFLECVQDMDHENMFWYRQDPGLGLRLIYFSYDVKMKEKGDIPEGYSVSREKKERFSLILESASTNQTSMYLCASSTQGLVNNEQFFGPGTRLTVL.

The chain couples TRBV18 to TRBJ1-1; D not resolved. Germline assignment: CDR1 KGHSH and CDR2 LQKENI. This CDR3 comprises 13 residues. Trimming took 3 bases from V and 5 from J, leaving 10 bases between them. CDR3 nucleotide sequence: TGTGCCAGCTCACCCCGGATGGAGACTGAAGCTTTCTTT. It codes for CASSPRMETEAFF.

CDR3 residues: CASSEWGKQGSYNEQFF. The CDR3 bases are TGTGCCAGCAGTGAATGGGGGAAACAGGGGTCCTACAATGAGCAGTTCTTC. V gene TRBV25-1 combines with J gene TRBJ2-1, with 7 bases that match TRBD1. This CDR3 has 17 amino acids. The ends lost 1 base at V and 1 base at J; junction bases unmatched: 7. The germline CDR1 and CDR2 sequences are MGHDK and SYGVNS.

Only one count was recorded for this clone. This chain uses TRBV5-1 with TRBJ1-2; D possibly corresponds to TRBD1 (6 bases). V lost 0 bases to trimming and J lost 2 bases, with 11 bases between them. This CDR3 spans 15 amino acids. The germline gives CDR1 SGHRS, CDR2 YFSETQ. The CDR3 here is CASSLAPGQNYGYTF. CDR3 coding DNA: TGCGCCAGCAGCTTGGCCCCGGGACAAAACTATGGCTACACCTTC.

For the CDR3, the DNA is TGTGCCAGCAGCGCGACTAGTTTTACGACCGGGGAGCTGTTTTTT. Protein product: CASSATSFTTGELFF. This sequence joins TRBV9 and TRBJ2-2; TRBD2 is a possible D gene (6 bases). V dropped 3 bases and J dropped 5 bases, with 14 bases sitting between them. Looked up from germline, CDR1 is SGDLS and CDR2 is YYNGEE. The CDR3 has 15 amino acids.

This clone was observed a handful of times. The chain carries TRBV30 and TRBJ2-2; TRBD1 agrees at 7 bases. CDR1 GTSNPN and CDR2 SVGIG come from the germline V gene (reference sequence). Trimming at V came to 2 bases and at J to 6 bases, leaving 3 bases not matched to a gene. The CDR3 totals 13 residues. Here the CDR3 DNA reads TGTGCCTGGAGTCCTACAGGGGCCGGGGAGCTGTTTTTT. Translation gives CAWSPTGAGELFF.

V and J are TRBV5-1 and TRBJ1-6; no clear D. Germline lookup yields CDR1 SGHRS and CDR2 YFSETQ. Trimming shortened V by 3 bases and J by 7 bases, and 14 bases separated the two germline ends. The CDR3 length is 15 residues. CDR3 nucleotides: TGCGCCAGCAGCTCCACCGGGGAAGAAAATTCACCCCTCCACTTT. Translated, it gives CASSSTGEENSPLHF.

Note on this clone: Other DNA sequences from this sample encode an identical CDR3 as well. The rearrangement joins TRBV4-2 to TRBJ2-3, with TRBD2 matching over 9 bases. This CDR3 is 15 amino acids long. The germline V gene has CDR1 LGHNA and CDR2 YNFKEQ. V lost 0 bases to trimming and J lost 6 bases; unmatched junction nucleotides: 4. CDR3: CASSQEAGGPDTQYF. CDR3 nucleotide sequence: TGTGCCAGCAGCCAAGAGGCGGGAGGGCCGGATACGCAGTATTTT.

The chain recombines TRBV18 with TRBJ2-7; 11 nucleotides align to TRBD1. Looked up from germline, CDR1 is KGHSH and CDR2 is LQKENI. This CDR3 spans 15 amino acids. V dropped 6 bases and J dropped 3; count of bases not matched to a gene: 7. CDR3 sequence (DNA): TGTGCCAGCTCCCGGGGGACAGGGGGGAACTACGAGCAGTACTTC. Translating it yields CASSRGTGGNYEQYF.

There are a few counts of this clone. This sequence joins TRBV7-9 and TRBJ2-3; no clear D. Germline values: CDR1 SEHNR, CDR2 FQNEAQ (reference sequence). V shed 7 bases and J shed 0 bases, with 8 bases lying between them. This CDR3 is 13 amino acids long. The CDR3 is CASTSLSTDTQYF. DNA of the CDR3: TGTGCCAGCACCTCCCTAAGCACAGATACGCAGTATTTT.

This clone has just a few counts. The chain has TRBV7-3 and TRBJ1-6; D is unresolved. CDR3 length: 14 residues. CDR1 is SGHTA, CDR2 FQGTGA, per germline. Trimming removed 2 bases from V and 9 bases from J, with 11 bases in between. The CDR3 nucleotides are TGTGCCAGCAGCTTAGGGCCAGGAGGTTCACCCCTCCACTTT. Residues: CASSLGPGGSPLHF. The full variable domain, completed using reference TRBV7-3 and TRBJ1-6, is GAGVSQTPSNKVTEKGKYVELRCDPISGHTALYWYRQSLGQGPEFLIYFQGTGAADDSGLPNDRFFAVRPEGSVSTLKIQRTERGDSAVYLCASSLGPGGSPLHFGNGTRLTVT.

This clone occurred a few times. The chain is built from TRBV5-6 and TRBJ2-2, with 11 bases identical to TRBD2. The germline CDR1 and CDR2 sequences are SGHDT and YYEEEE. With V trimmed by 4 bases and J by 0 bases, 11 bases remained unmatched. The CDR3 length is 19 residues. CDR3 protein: CASSPLTSGVGANTGELFF. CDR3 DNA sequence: TGTGCCAGCAGCCCGCTGACTAGCGGGGTGGGGGCGAACACCGGGGAGCTGTTTTTT.

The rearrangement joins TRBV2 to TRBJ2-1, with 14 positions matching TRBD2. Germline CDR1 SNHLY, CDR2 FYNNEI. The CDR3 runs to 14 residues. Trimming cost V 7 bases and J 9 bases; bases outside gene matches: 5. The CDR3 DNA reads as TGTGCCAGCATCGGGACTAGCGGGAGACCTGAGCAGTTCTTC. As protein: CASIGTSGRPEQFF.

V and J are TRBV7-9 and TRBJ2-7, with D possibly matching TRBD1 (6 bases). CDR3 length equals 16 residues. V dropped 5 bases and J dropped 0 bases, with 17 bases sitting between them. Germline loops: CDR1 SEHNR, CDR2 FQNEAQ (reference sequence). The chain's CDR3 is CASSARQRDTSYEQYF. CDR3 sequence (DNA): TGTGCCAGCAGCGCCAGACAGAGGGACACCTCCTACGAGCAGTACTTC.

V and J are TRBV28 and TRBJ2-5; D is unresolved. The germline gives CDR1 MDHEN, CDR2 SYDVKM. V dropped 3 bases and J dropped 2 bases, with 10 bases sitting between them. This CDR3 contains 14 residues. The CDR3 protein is CASSFSGQQETQYF. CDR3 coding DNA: TGTGCCAGCAGTTTCTCGGGTCAGCAAGAGACCCAGTACTTC.